The 32 T cell receptor beta chains below come from one sample, sequenced in a study of T-cell reconstitution after alpha-beta-depleted transplantation in children. Library preparation (for TCRbeta) was performed with unique molecular identifiers. TCRdb re-called the PCR reads through MiXCR, storing one row per CDR3 protein. The sample yields about 410,000 distinct CDR3 sequences, around 20% seen once. The source was PBMCs from the stem cell graft donor, collected from the stem cell graft. The source of these receptors is a human donor who donated a stem cell graft to a child with acute myeloid leukemia.

The chain employs TRBV15 and TRBJ2-3, with D perhaps matching TRBD1 or TRBD2 (5 bases each). V gave up 2 bases and J gave up 4 bases, with 13 bases separating them. Germline CDR1 LNHNV, CDR2 YYDKDF (reference sequence). This CDR3 has 15 amino acids. CDR3 coding DNA: TGTGCCACCAGCAGATCCGGGACCGAGGCAGATACGCAGTATTTT. Translated, it gives CATSRSGTEADTQYF.

This clonotype was detected ten times or more. The rearrangement links TRBV6-1 to TRBJ2-2; the match to TRBD1 covers 7 bases. Germline V gives CDR1 MNHNS, CDR2 SASEGT. The CDR3 runs to 14 residues. J gave up 2 bases and V 5 bases, and 2 bases lay outside the gene matches. The CDR3 protein is CASSRQGNTGELFF. DNA for the CDR3: TGTGCCAGCAGTAGACAGGGAAACACCGGGGAGCTGTTTTTT.

This clonotype was seen a few times. The chain links TRBV20-1 to TRBJ2-2; 8 bases are shared with TRBD1. Germline V CDR1 and CDR2: DFQATT, SNEGSKA (reference sequence). CDR3 length equals 15 residues. The V segment lost 0 bases and the J segment 7 bases; nucleotides outside the gene matches: 7. This chain's CDR3 is CSARDLQGVGGELFF. As DNA, the CDR3 is TGCAGTGCTAGAGATTTACAGGGGGTTGGCGGGGAGCTGTTTTTT.

The chain carries TRBV12-3 or TRBV12-4 and TRBJ2-7; no reliable D call. This CDR3 spans 13 amino acids. V lost 5 bases and J 6 bases, leaving 14 bases between the germline ends. The CDR3 DNA follows: TGTGCCAGCAGTATGGGCCGGATAGGCGAGCAGTACTTC. Translated: CASSMGRIGEQYF.

V gene TRBV20-1 combines with J gene TRBJ2-5; D remains unclear. Germline loops: CDR1 DFQATT, CDR2 SNEGSKA (reference sequence). The V and J ends lost 3 bases and 4 bases respectively, with 9 bases between them. The CDR3 is 12 residues long. The CDR3 DNA is TGCAGTGCTAGGTTGGCCAGAGAGACCCAGTACTTC. The encoded protein is CSARLARETQYF.

This clonotype was recorded many times. The chain links TRBV12-3 or TRBV12-4 to TRBJ2-7; D uncertain. The ends were cut back, 1 base at V and 1 base at J, with 11 bases in the middle. The CDR3 is 15 residues long. The CDR3 sequence is CASSLDVTLSYEQYF. Here the CDR3 DNA reads TGTGCCAGCAGTTTAGATGTGACATTGTCCTACGAGCAGTACTTC.

This clonotype has a count of ten or more. The CDR3, as DNA: TGTGCTAGTTCTCCCACAGGGGGCTTCGAGCAGTACTTC. It translates to CASSPTGGFEQYF. The chain uses TRBV12-5 and TRBJ2-7; 9 bases align to TRBD1. This CDR3 spans 13 amino acids. Looked up from germline, CDR1 is LGHNT and CDR2 is FRNRAP. V shed 8 bases, J shed 6 bases, and the junction held 8 bases outside the gene matches.

This clonotype was picked up many times. V gene TRBV4-3 combines with J gene TRBJ2-7; 7 bases agree with TRBD1. This CDR3 contains 14 residues. V lost 3 bases and J lost 2; bases outside the gene matches: 4. Germline V gene lookup returns CDR1 LGHNA and CDR2 YSLEER. The CDR3 here is CASSQGRGTYEQYF. Written as DNA, the CDR3 is TGCGCCAGCAGCCAGGGCAGGGGGACCTACGAGCAGTACTTC.

The chain links TRBV6-5 to TRBJ2-2, with D unresolved. The germline V and J ends were trimmed by 0 bases and 9 bases, with 8 bases remaining between them. Germline CDR1 and CDR2: MNHEY and SVGAGI. This CDR3 region has 13 residues. CDR3 in amino acids: CASSYSSLRELFF. In DNA, the CDR3 is TGTGCCAGCAGTTACTCGAGTCTCCGGGAGCTGTTTTTT.

This clonotype was recorded a few times. This chain joins TRBV29-1 and TRBJ2-5; 9 positions match TRBD2. Germline assignment: CDR1 SQVTM and CDR2 ANQGSEA. CDR3 length: 13 amino acids. With 4 bases clipped from V and 10 bases from J, the junction kept 10 bases outside the gene matches. The CDR3 sequence: CSVALAGPLGQYF. The CDR3 nucleotides read TGCAGCGTTGCTCTAGCGGGACCCTTGGGCCAGTACTTC.

This clonotype showed up many times. The chain carries TRBV3-1 and TRBJ2-7; 10 positions agree with TRBD2. V shed 3 bases, J shed 4 bases, and the junction held 6 bases outside the gene matches. This CDR3 has 15 amino acids. CDR1 LGHDT and CDR2 YNNKEL come from the germline V gene (reference sequence). CDR3: CASSHLTSGVYEQYF. The CDR3, as DNA: TGTGCCAGCAGCCACCTCACTAGCGGGGTTTACGAGCAGTACTTC.

This clonotype occurred a few times. CDR3 nucleotide sequence: TGCAGTGCTAGGCCTAGCGGGAGTGAGACCCAGTACTTC. It is translated as CSARPSGSETQYF. The chain recombines TRBV20-1 with TRBJ2-5, with 10 bases matching TRBD2. V lost 3 bases and J lost 5; bases outside the gene matches: 3. The germline V gene encodes CDR1 DFQATT and CDR2 SNEGSKA (reference sequence). This CDR3 region has 13 residues.

This clonotype was seen more than once but under ten times. The chain is built from TRBV28 and TRBJ2-2; weak D call: TRBD1 (6 bases). CDR1 is MDHEN and CDR2 is SYDVKM in the germline V gene. V lost 4 bases, J lost 1 base, and 16 bases lay in between. The CDR3 is made up of 17 amino acids. CDR3 amino acids: CASSSRVDRLNTGELFF. The CDR3 DNA sequence: TGTGCCAGCAGTTCTCGAGTGGACAGATTGAACACCGGGGAGCTGTTTTTT.

This clonotype was seen more than once but under ten times. The V and J genes are TRBV12-3 or TRBV12-4 and TRBJ2-4; a weak D match, TRBD2 (5 bases). V lost 3 bases and J lost 0, with 9 bases in between. The CDR3 spans 15 residues. The CDR3 region is CASSLAGLAKNIQYF. The CDR3 bases are TGTGCCAGCAGTTTGGCAGGACTAGCCAAAAACATTCAGTACTTC.

In this sample, this clonotype turned up a few times. The chain uses TRBV12-3 or TRBV12-4 and TRBJ2-5; TRBD2 matches 16 bases. This CDR3 has 16 residues. Unmatched junction bases numbered 6, after V lost 7 bases and J lost 4 bases. Written as DNA, the CDR3 is TGTGCCAGCATCGGGACTAGCGGGAGGGCAGGAGAGACCCAGTACTTC. This translates into CASIGTSGRAGETQYF.

This clonotype was recorded at least ten times. The CDR3 loop reads CASSLSGSDEQFF. CDR3 bases: TGTGCCAGCAGCTTGAGCGGGAGTGATGAGCAGTTCTTC. The rearrangement uses TRBV5-6 and TRBJ2-1, with 8 bases matching TRBD2. CDR1 is SGHDT, CDR2 YYEEEE, per germline. The V and J ends lost 1 base and 8 bases, in that order; junction bases with no gene match: 2. CDR3 length equals 13 residues.

This clonotype was observed at least ten times. The CDR3, as DNA: TGTGCCAGTAGTATTGGGGGGTCCTACAATGAGCAGTTCTTC. Translated: CASSIGGSYNEQFF. The gene calls are TRBV19 and TRBJ2-1; tentative D call: TRBD2 (6 bases). Trimming removed 3 bases at V and 1 base at J, with 7 bases between. The CDR3 consists of 14 residues. The germline V gene encodes CDR1 LNHDA and CDR2 SQIVND (reference sequence).

In this sample, this clonotype turned up many times. The chain carries TRBV24-1 and TRBJ2-3, with TRBD2 as a possible D gene (5 bases). The CDR3 is 13 amino acids. Looked up from germline, CDR1 is KGHDR and CDR2 is SFDVKD. V was cut by 6 bases and J by 2 bases, with 8 bases left in between. The CDR3 DNA sequence: TGTGCCACCAGTCTGACTACCACAGATACGCAGTATTTT. Residues: CATSLTTTDTQYF.

This chain joins TRBV27 and TRBJ1-4, with TRBD1 matching over 9 bases. After removal of 6 bases from V and 0 bases from J, the junction contained 2 bases not matched to a gene. The germline V gene has CDR1 MNHEY and CDR2 SMNVEV (reference sequence). CDR3 length: 15 amino acids. The CDR3 region is CASRGDRATNEKLFF. The CDR3, as DNA: TGTGCCAGCAGAGGGGACAGGGCAACTAATGAAAAACTGTTTTTT. Full variable domain (outside the CDR3, taken from reference TRBV27 and TRBJ1-4): EAQVTQNPRYLITVTGKKLTVTCSQNMNHEYMSWYRQDPGLGLRQIYYSMNVEVTDKGDVPEGYKVSRKEKRNFPLILESPSPNQTSLYFCASRGDRATNEKLFFGSGTQLSVL.

CDR3 DNA sequence: TGTGCCATCAGTGAGTCTTCGCTAGCGGGAGTCCGATACGAGCAGTACTTC. This codes for CAISESSLAGVRYEQYF. This chain joins TRBV10-3 and TRBJ2-7; 10 bases agree with TRBD2. In germline, CDR1 is ENHRY, CDR2 SYGVKD. With V trimmed by 0 bases and J by 4 bases, 9 bases remained unmatched. The CDR3 is 17 amino acids.

The chain has TRBV20-1 and TRBJ2-6; D tentatively reads TRBD1 or TRBD2 (6 bases each). The V and J ends lost 6 bases and 0 bases respectively, with 30 bases between them. This CDR3 is 21 amino acids long. Germline CDR1 DFQATT, CDR2 SNEGSKA (reference sequence). The CDR3 sequence is CSANQLAGEDSLFSGANVLTF. In DNA form, the CDR3 reads TGCAGTGCCAACCAACTAGCAGGGGAGGACTCTCTTTTCTCTGGGGCCAACGTCCTGACTTTC.

The genes are TRBV29-1 and TRBJ2-7; 12 positions match TRBD2. J gave up 6 bases and V 5 bases, and 8 bases lay outside the gene matches. The germline V gene encodes CDR1 SQVTM and CDR2 ANQGSEA. The CDR3 contains 14 residues. The CDR3, as DNA: TGCAGCGTTCAGAGACTAGCGGGAGCTCGCGAGCAGTACTTC. Translating it yields CSVQRLAGAREQYF.

This clonotype was observed at least ten times. V is TRBV5-1 and J is TRBJ2-7; D possibly matches TRBD1 or TRBD2 (5 bases each). The CDR3 length is 14 residues. The V gene lost 0 bases and the J gene lost 2 bases, with 9 bases spanning the gap. Germline lookup yields CDR1 SGHRS and CDR2 YFSETQ. The CDR3 region is CASSLDRGPYEQYF. The CDR3 DNA reads as TGCGCCAGCAGCTTGGATCGGGGCCCCTACGAGCAGTACTTC.

This clonotype was detected a few times. The chain couples TRBV29-1 to TRBJ2-3; tentatively, D is TRBD1 (5 bases). The CDR3 is made up of 16 amino acids. Trimming removed 1 base at V and 2 bases at J, with 16 bases between. Germline assignment: CDR1 SQVTM and CDR2 ANQGSEA. The CDR3 sequence: CSVEGEDSKYTDTQYF. The CDR3 bases are TGCAGCGTTGAAGGCGAAGACAGCAAATACACAGATACGCAGTATTTT.

This clonotype was observed a few times. The chain combines TRBV7-2 with TRBJ2-5; TRBD1 matches at 7 bases. The germline CDR1 and CDR2 sequences are SGHTA and FQGNSA. Losses at the gene ends were 1 base for V and 5 bases for J; bases not matched to a gene: 7. The CDR3 loop spans 15 amino acids. In DNA, the CDR3 is TGTGCCAGCAGCTTAGGGCGACAGGGTAGGGAGACCCAGTACTTC. Residues: CASSLGRQGRETQYF.

This sequence joins TRBV20-1 and TRBJ2-7, with 9 positions matching TRBD2. The CDR3 is made up of 14 amino acids. Germline V gene data show CDR1 as DFQATT and CDR2 as SNEGSKA (reference sequence). With V trimmed by 5 bases and J by 5 bases, 10 bases remained unmatched. This CDR3 is CSAEIAGAPHEQYF. CDR3 coding DNA: TGCAGTGCTGAAATAGCGGGAGCACCCCACGAGCAGTACTTC.

The chain links TRBV25-1 to TRBJ2-7; D is unresolved. The CDR3 runs to 14 residues. Trimming shortened V by 3 bases and J by 4 bases, and 13 bases separated the two germline ends. Germline CDR1 MGHDK, CDR2 SYGVNS. As DNA, the CDR3 is TGTGCCAGCAGTGACGTAGGAGCCGGGTACGAGCAGTACTTC. This sequence encodes CASSDVGAGYEQYF.

This clonotype was counted many times. J is TRBJ1-4 and V is TRBV20-1; no reliable D call. The CDR3 is made up of 12 amino acids. CDR1 DFQATT and CDR2 SNEGSKA come from the germline V gene (reference sequence). The ends were cut back, 6 bases at V and 8 bases at J, with 13 bases in the middle. The CDR3 sequence is CSAIPIGEKLFF. The CDR3 coding sequence is TGCAGTGCCATTCCGATCGGGGAAAAACTGTTTTTT.

This clonotype has a handful of counts. The chain is built from TRBV28 and TRBJ2-2; D is unclear. Germline V CDR1 and CDR2: MDHEN, SYDVKM. The ends were cut back, 7 bases at V and 3 bases at J, with 15 bases in the middle. The CDR3 has 15 residues. The CDR3 sequence is CASTDRRTYTGELFF. The CDR3 coding sequence is TGTGCCAGCACCGACCGAAGGACCTACACCGGGGAGCTGTTTTTT.

DNA of the CDR3: TGTGCCAGCAGTCTTAGGGGGGTCGGTAATGAAAAACTGTTTTTT. Encoded protein: CASSLRGVGNEKLFF. This chain links TRBV12-3 or TRBV12-4 with TRBJ1-4; D is perhaps TRBD1 (6 bases). The CDR3 totals 15 residues. V was trimmed by 5 bases and J by 4 bases, leaving 14 bases between them.

This sequence joins TRBV4-1 and TRBJ2-5; D gene uncertain. The CDR3 is 14 amino acids. V was cut by 1 base and J by 1 base, with 7 bases left in between. Germline V CDR1 and CDR2: MGHRA, YSYEKL. DNA for the CDR3: TGCGCCAGCAGCCAAGCACGTCTCCAAGAGACCCAGTACTTC. The encoded protein is CASSQARLQETQYF.

This clonotype was seen more than once but under ten times. V usage is TRBV7-2 and J usage is TRBJ2-2; D is perhaps TRBD1 (5 bases). The CDR3 consists of 16 residues. The germline V gene encodes CDR1 SGHTA and CDR2 FQGNSA. V shed 1 base and J shed 3 bases, with 12 bases lying between them. The CDR3 bases are TGTGCCAGCAGCTTAGGAGCGTGGACACACACCGGGGAGCTGTTTTTT. Its translation: CASSLGAWTHTGELFF.